Included here is one TCR beta chain sequence, with context. Its antigen remains unidentified. With 5 bases clipped from V and 2 bases from J, the junction kept 10 bases outside the gene matches. This CDR3 region has 18 residues. Looked up from germline, CDR1 is SEHNR and CDR2 is FQNEAQ (reference sequence). The data belong to a study of T-cell memory formation after mild COVID-19. Findings of the study overall: Whether day 37 second-wave clones are SARS-CoV-2-specific was not confirmed.

Constant-segment primers served in 5'RACE that generated TCR alpha and TCR beta cDNA libraries bearing sample barcodes and UMIs. TCRdb processed the 5' RACE reads anew with MiXCR; each CDR3 protein has one entry. The repertoire holds approximately 210,000 distinct CDR3 sequences, with roughly 27% as singletons. V is TRBV7-9 and J is TRBJ2-5; 14 bases line up with TRBD2. The receptor comes from an adult woman who had mild COVID-19 (a few samples of this study predate the infection). Cell type and time point are not known. The sequenced sample was PBMCs or a T cell subset sorted from them (not recorded which). The CDR3 DNA follows: TGTGCCAGCAGCCCCGCGGGACTAGCGGGAGTTTTTCAAGAGACCCAGTACTTC. This codes for CASSPAGLAGVFQETQYF. The full variable domain, in which reference TRBV7-9 and TRBJ2-5 provide the parts outside the CDR3, is DTGVSQNPRHKITKRGQNVTFRCDPISEHNRLYWYRQTLGQGPEFLTYFQNEAQLEKSRLLSDRFSAERPKGSFSTLEIQRTEQGDSAMYLCASSPAGLAGVFQETQYFGPGTRLLVL.